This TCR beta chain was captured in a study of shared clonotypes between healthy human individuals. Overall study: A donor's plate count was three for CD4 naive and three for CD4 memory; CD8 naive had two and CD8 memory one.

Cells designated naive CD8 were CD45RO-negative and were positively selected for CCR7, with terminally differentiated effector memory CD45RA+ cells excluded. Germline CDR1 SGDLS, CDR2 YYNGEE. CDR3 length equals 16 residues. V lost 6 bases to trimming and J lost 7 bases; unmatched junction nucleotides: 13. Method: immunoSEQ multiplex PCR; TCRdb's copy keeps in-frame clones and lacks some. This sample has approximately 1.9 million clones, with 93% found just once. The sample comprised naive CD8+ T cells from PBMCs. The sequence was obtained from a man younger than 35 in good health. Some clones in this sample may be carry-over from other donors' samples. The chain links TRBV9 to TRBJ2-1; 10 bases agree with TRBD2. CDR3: CASTFLGGSGRNEQFF. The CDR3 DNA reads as TGTGCCAGCACTTTCCTCGGAGGTAGCGGGAGGAATGAGCAGTTCTTC. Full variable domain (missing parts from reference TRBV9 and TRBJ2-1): DSGVTQTPKHLITATGQRVTLRCSPRSGDLSVYWYQQSLDQGLQFLIQYYNGEERAKGNILERFSAQQFPDLHSELNLSSLELGDSALYFCASTFLGGSGRNEQFFGPGTRLTVL.